Here is one TCR beta chain with its context. The V gene's germline CDR1 is MGHRA and CDR2 YSYEKL. The CDR3 covers 14 residues. Unmatched junction bases numbered 6, after V lost 3 bases and J lost 5 bases. The assay was immunoSEQ multiplex PCR, and TCRdb's table has in-frame clones only and misses some. The sample records 130,000 to 150,000 clones, just under 80% being singletons. The sample originates from a study of blood T cell repertoires in COVID-19. This chain uses TRBV4-1 with TRBJ2-7; 8 nucleotides line up with TRBD1. The sequence was obtained from a woman aged 60-75 years with acute or convalescent COVID-19. Input material: peripheral blood. The CDR3 DNA reads as TGCGCCAGCAGCCAGGACAGGGTCCGGCACGAGCAGTACTTC. This gives the protein CASSQDRVRHEQYF.